The clone carrying this T cell receptor beta chain is labeled medium-sized. The data stem from a study of T cell changes during pregnancy in multiple sclerosis. V lost 10 bases and J lost 5; bases outside the gene matches: 8. The CDR3 is 13 residues long. CDR1 is KGHSH and CDR2 is LQKENI in the germline V gene. Assay: immunoSEQ multiplex PCR; the TCRdb copy retains only in-frame clones and omits some. The table lists 35,000 to 50,000 clones, approximately 87% of them singletons. This chain joins TRBV18 and TRBJ1-1; TRBD1 aligns across 9 bases. The specimen was peripheral blood, collected in the second trimester of pregnancy. The source is a female donor in good health, enrolled as a control in a pregnancy study. The CDR3 nucleotides read TGTGCCACCACCGGGACAGGGTTTACTGAAGCTTTCTTT. Its translation is CATTGTGFTEAFF.